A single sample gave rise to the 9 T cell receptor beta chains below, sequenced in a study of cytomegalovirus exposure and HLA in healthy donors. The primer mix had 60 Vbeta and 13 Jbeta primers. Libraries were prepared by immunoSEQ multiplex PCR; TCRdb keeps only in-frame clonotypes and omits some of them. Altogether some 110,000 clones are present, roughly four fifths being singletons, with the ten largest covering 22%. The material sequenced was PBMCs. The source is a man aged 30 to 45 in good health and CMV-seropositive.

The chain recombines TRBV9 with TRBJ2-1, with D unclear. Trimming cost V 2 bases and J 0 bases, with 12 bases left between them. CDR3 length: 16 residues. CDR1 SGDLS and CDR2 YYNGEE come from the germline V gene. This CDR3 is CASSVSIYGSYNEQFF. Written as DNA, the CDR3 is TGTGCCAGCAGCGTCTCAATATACGGCTCCTACAATGAGCAGTTCTTC.

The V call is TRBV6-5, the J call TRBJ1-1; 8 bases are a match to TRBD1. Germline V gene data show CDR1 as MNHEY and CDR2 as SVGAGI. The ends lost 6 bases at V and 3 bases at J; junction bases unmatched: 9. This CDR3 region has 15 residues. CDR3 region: CASSLPGTGDTEAFF. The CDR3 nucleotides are TGTGCCAGCAGCCTACCCGGGACAGGAGACACTGAAGCTTTCTTT.

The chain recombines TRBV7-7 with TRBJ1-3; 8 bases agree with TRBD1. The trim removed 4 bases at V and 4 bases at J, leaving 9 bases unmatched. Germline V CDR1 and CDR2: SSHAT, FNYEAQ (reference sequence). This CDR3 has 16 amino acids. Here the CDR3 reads CASSCRWTGKGNTIYF. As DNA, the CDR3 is TGTGCCAGCAGCTGCCGATGGACAGGGAAGGGAAACACCATATATTTT.

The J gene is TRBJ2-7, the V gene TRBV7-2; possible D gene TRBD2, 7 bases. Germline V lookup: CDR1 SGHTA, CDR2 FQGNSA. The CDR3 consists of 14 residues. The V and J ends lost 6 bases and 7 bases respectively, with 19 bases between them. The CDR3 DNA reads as TGTGCCAGCAGTAACAGAGGGGGGGCGAGGGAGCAGTACTTC. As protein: CASSNRGGAREQYF. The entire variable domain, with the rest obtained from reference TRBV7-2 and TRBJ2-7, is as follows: GAGVSQSPSNKVTEKGKDVELRCDPISGHTALYWYRQSLGQGLEFLIYFQGNSAPDKSGLPSDRFSAERTGGSVSTLTIQRTQQEDSAVYLCASSNRGGAREQYFGPGTRLTVT.

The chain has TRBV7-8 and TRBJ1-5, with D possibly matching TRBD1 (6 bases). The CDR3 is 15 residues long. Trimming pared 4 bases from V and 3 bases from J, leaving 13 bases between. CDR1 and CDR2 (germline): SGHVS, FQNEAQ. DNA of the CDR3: TGTGCCAGCAGCTCCTGGACAGAAAACAATCAGCCCCAGCATTTT. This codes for CASSSWTENNQPQHF.

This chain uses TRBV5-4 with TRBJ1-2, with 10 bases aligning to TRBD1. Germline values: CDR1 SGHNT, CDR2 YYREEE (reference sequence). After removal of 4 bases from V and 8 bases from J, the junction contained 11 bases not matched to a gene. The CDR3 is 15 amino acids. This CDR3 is CASSPRQGAGSGYTF. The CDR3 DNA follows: TGTGCCAGCAGCCCGAGACAGGGGGCAGGTTCGGGCTACACCTTC.

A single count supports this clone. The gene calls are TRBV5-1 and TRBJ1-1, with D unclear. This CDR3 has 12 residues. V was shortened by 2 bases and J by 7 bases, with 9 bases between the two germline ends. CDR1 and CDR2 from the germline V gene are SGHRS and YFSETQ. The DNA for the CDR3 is TGCGCCAGCAGCTTAAAACAGATTGAAGCTTTCTTT. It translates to CASSLKQIEAFF.

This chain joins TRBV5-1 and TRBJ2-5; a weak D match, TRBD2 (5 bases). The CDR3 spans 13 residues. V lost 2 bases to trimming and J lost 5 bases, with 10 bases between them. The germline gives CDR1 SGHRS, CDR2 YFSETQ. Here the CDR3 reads CASSFLPGETQYF. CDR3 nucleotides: TGCGCCAGCAGCTTTTTACCGGGGGAGACCCAGTACTTC.

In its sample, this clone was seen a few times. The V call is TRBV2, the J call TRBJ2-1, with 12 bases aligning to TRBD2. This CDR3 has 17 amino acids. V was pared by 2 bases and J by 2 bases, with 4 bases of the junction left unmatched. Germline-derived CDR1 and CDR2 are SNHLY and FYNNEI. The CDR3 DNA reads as TGTGCCAGCAGTGAATTAAGACTAGCGGGGGCCTACAATGAGCAGTTCTTC. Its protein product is CASSELRLAGAYNEQFF. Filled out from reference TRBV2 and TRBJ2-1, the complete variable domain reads EPEVTQTPSHQVTQMGQEVILRCVPISNHLYFYWYRQILGQKVEFLVSFYNNEISEKSEIFDDQFSVERPDGSNFTLKIRSTKLEDSAMYFCASSELRLAGAYNEQFFGPGTRLTVL.